The 9 T cell receptor beta chains given below trace back to one sample, sequenced in a study of blood T cell repertoires in COVID-19. Method: immunoSEQ multiplex PCR; TCRdb's copy keeps in-frame clones and lacks some. The table includes about 110,000 clones, over 70% detected once. Sequences were obtained from peripheral blood. The receptors here all came from a human donor with acute or convalescent COVID-19. The donor label of this sample is uncertain.

The table lists this clone with a few counts. V gene TRBV7-8 combines with J gene TRBJ2-5; possibly TRBD2 for D (6 bases). Trimming took 5 bases from V and 2 from J, leaving 18 bases between them. CDR3 length: 16 amino acids. Germline V CDR1 and CDR2: SGHVS, FQNEAQ. The CDR3 DNA is TGTGCCAGCAGCCCGCCCCGACTTGGGGGGCAAGAGACCCAGTACTTC. Protein product: CASSPPRLGGQETQYF.

The gene calls are TRBV4-1 and TRBJ1-2; D gene uncertain. CDR3 length: 14 amino acids. The germline gives CDR1 MGHRA, CDR2 YSYEKL. Between the trimmed V and J ends, which lost 0 bases and 0 bases, there was a span of 5 bases. The CDR3, as DNA: TGCGCCAGCAGCCAAGACGCAGCTAACTATGGCTACACCTTC. The encoded protein is CASSQDAANYGYTF.

The chain joins TRBV18 to TRBJ2-7; 10 bases map to TRBD1. With 6 bases clipped from V and 2 bases from J, the junction kept 10 bases outside the gene matches. CDR3 length equals 16 residues. The germline V gene encodes CDR1 KGHSH and CDR2 LQKENI. CDR3 nucleotides: TGTGCCAGCTCCATGGGCCGCGGACAGGGGGCCTACGAGCAGTACTTC. This codes for CASSMGRGQGAYEQYF.

With respect to this clone: The identical CDR3 is also encoded by other nucleotide sequences in the sample. The V gene is TRBV6-6, the J gene TRBJ2-7; 9 bases match TRBD1. Germline-derived CDR1 and CDR2 are MNHNY and SVGAGI (reference sequence). V trimming: 6 bases; J trimming: 1 base; junction bases outside the gene matches: 4. CDR3 size: 14 residues. The DNA for the CDR3 is TGTGCCAGCAGAAAGACAGGGGGTTCCTACGAGCAGTACTTC. Translated: CASRKTGGSYEQYF.

The chain couples TRBV5-6 to TRBJ2-5; D ambiguous. CDR3 length equals 15 residues. V lost 0 bases and J 2 bases, leaving 11 bases between the germline ends. Germline V gives CDR1 SGHDT, CDR2 YYEEEE. CDR3 coding DNA: TGTGCCAGCAGCTTGGCCCTCGGAGCACAAGAGACCCAGTACTTC. Its protein product is CASSLALGAQETQYF.

This chain joins TRBV7-9 and TRBJ1-1; D is possibly TRBD1 (6 bases). The CDR3 covers 15 residues. Germline V gene sequence: CDR1 SEHNR, CDR2 FQNEAQ (reference sequence). V lost 1 base and J 5 bases, leaving 14 bases between the germline ends. The chain's CDR3 is CASSLVSGAGTEAFF. As DNA, the CDR3 is TGTGCCAGCAGCTTAGTTTCAGGGGCAGGAACTGAAGCTTTCTTT.

The rearrangement links TRBV7-2 to TRBJ2-7; possible D gene TRBD1, 6 bases. V dropped 5 bases and J dropped 6 bases, with 14 bases sitting between them. This CDR3 spans 13 amino acids. CDR1 SGHTA and CDR2 FQGNSA come from the germline V gene. CDR3 amino acids: CASSAETGREQYF. The DNA for the CDR3 is TGTGCCAGCAGCGCCGAGACAGGTCGCGAGCAGTACTTC.

CDR3 nucleotides: TGTGCCAGCAGCTTAGGTCAGCGGGGGCTGCAAGAGACCCAGTACTTC. It encodes CASSLGQRGLQETQYF. This chain joins TRBV7-6 and TRBJ2-5; 8 bases map to TRBD2. V shed 1 base and J 2 bases; nucleotides not matched to a gene: 6. Germline V gives CDR1 SGHVS, CDR2 FNYEAQ. This CDR3 region has 16 residues.

V is TRBV3-1 (or the pseudogene TRBV3-2) and J is TRBJ1-1; D is perhaps TRBD1 (5 bases). Trimming left V 4 bases short and J 11 bases short, with 11 bases between. This CDR3 is built from 11 residues. Per germline, CDR1 LGHDT and CDR2 YNNKEL (reference sequence). CDR3 nucleotide sequence: TGTGCCAGCAGCCGCCAGGGTACGGCTTTCTTT. Protein sequence: CASSRQGTAFF.